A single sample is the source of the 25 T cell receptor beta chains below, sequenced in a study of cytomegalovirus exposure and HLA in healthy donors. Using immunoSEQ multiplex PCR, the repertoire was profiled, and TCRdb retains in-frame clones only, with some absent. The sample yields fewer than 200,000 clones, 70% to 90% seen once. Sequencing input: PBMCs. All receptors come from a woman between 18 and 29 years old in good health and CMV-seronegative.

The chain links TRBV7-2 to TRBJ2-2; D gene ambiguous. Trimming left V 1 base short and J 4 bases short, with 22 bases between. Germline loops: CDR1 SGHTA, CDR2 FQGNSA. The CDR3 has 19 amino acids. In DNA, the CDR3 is TGTGCCAGCAGCTTAGGGGTCGAGGCCGGCTCCCTCAGCACCGGGGAGCTGTTTTTT. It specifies CASSLGVEAGSLSTGELFF.

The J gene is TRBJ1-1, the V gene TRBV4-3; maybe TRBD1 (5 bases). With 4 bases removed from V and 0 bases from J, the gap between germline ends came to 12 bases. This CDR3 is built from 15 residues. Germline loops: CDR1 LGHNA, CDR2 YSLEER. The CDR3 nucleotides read TGCGCCAGCAGCCCTGCAGGGCGCATGAACACTGAAGCTTTCTTT. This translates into CASSPAGRMNTEAFF.

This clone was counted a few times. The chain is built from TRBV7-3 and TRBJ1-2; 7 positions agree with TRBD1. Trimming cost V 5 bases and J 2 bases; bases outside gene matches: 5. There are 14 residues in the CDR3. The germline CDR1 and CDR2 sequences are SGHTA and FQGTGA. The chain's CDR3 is CASSPLGGNYGYTF. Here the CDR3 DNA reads TGTGCCAGCAGCCCCTTAGGGGGCAACTATGGCTACACCTTC.

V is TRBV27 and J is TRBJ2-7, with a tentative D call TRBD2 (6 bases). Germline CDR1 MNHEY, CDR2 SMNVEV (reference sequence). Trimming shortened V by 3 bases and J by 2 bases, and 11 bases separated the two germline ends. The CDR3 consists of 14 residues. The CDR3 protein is CASSFRDSAYEQYF. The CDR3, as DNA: TGTGCCAGCAGTTTCCGGGACTCGGCCTACGAGCAGTACTTC.

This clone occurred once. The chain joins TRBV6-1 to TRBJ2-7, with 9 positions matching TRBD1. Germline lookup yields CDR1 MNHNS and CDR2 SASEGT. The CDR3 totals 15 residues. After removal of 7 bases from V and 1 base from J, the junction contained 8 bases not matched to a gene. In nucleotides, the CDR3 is TGTGCCAGCATGGGTCAACAGGGGGCATCCTACGAGCAGTACTTC. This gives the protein CASMGQQGASYEQYF.

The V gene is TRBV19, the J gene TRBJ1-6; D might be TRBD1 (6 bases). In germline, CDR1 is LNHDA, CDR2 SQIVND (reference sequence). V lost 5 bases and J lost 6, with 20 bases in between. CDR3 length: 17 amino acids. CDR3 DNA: TGTGCCAGTAGTGTAATAGCTGACAGGCGCGTTAATTCACCCCTCCACTTT. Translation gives CASSVIADRRVNSPLHF.

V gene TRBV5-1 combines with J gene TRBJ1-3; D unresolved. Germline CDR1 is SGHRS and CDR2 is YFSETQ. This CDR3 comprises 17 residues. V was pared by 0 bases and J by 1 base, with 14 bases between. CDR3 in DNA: TGCGCCAGCAGCTTGGAGGTAATCGGGTTATCTGGAAACACCATATATTTT. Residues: CASSLEVIGLSGNTIYF.

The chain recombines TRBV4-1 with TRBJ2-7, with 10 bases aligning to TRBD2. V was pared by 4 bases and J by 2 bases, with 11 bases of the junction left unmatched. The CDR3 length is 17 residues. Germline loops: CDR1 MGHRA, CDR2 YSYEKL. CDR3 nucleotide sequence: TGCGCCAGCAGCCTTCGGACCGGGACTAGCGTTGCCTACGAGCAGTACTTC. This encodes CASSLRTGTSVAYEQYF.

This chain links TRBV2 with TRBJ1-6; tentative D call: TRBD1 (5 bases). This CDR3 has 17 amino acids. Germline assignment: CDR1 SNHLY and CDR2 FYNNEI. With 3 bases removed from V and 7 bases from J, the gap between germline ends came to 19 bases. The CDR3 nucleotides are TGTGCCAGCAGTGACCCAGGGAGGGGCAAAAGGAATTCACCCCTCCACTTT. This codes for CASSDPGRGKRNSPLHF.

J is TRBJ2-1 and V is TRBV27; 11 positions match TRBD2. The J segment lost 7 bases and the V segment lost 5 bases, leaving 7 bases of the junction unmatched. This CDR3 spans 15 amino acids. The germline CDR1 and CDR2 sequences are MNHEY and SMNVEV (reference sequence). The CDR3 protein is CASSGSGGGLNEQFF. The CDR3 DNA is TGTGCCAGCAGTGGTAGCGGGGGGGGCTTAAATGAGCAGTTCTTC.

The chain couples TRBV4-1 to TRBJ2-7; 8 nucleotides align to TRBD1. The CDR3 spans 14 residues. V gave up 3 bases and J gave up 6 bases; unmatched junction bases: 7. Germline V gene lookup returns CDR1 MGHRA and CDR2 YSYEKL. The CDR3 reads CASSQIGQGREQYF. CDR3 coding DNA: TGCGCCAGCAGCCAGATTGGACAGGGACGCGAGCAGTACTTC.

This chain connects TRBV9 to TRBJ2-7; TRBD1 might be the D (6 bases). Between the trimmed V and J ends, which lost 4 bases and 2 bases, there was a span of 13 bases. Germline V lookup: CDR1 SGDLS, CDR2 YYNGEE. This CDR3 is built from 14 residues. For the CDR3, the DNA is TGTGCCAGCAGCAAAGGGACACCAACCTACGAGCAGTACTTC. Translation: CASSKGTPTYEQYF.

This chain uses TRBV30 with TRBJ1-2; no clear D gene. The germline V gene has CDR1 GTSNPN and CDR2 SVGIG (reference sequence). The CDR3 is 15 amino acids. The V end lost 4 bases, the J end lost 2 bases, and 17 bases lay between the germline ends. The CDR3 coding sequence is TGTGCCTGGACCCTAGAGGGTTACTCGAACTATGGCTACACCTTC. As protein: CAWTLEGYSNYGYTF.

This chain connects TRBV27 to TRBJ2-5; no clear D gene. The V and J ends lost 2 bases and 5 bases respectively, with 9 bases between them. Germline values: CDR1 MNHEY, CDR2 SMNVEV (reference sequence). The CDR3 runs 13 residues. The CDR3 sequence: CASSLRSRETQYF. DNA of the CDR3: TGTGCCAGCAGTTTACGTAGCCGGGAGACCCAGTACTTC.

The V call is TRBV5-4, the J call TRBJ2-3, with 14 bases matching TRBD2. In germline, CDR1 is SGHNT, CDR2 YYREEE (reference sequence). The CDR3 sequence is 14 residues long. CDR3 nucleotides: TGTGGACTAGCGGGAGGGCCGGGGTCAGATACGCAGTATTTT. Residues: CGLAGGPGSDTQYF.

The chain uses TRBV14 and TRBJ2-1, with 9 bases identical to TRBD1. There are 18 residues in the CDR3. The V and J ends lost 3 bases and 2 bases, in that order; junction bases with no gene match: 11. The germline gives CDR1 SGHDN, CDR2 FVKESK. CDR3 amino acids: CASSQLLPGQGAYNEQFF. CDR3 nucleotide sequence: TGTGCCAGCAGCCAGTTACTGCCGGGACAGGGCGCCTACAATGAGCAGTTCTTC.

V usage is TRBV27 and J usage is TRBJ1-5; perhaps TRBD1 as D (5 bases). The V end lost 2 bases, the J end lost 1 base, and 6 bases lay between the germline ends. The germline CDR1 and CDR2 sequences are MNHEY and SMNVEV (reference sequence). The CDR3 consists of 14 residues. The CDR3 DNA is TGTGCCAGCAGTTTAGCAGGGAGCAATCAGCCCCAGCATTTT. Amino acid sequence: CASSLAGSNQPQHF.

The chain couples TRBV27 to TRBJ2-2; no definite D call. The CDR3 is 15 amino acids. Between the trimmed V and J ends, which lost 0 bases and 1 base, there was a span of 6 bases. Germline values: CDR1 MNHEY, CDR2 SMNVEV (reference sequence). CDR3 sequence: CASSLSVQNTGELFF. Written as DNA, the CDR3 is TGTGCCAGCAGTTTATCGGTACAGAACACCGGGGAGCTGTTTTTT.

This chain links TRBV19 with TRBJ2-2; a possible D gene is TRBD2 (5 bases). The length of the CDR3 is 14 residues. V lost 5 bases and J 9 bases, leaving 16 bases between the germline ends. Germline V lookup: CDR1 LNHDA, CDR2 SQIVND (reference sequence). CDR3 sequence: CASSPGILIRELFF. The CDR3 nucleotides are TGTGCCAGTAGTCCCGGGATCTTAATCAGGGAGCTGTTTTTT.

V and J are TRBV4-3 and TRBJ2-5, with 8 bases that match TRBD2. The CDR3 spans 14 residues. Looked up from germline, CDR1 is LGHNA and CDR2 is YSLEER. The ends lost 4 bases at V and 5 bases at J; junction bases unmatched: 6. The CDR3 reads CASSRGRFMETQYF. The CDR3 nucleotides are TGCGCCAGCAGCCGCGGGAGGTTCATGGAGACCCAGTACTTC.

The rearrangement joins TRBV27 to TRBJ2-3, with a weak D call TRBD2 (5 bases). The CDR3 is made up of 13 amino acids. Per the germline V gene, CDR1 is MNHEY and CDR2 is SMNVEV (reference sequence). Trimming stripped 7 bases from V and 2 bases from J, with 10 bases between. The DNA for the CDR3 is TGTGCCAGCAACGGGGTCGCCACAGATACGCAGTATTTT. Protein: CASNGVATDTQYF.

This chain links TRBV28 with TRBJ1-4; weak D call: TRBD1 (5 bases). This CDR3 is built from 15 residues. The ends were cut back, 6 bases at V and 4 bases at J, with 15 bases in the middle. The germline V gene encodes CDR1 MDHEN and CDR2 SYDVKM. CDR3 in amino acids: CASRGQSLLNEKLFF. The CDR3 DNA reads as TGTGCCAGCAGGGGGCAGTCTCTGCTTAATGAAAAACTGTTTTTT.

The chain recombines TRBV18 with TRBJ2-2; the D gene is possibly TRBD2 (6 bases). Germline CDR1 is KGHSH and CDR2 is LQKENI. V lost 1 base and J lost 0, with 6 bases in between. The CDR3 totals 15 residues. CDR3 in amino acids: CASSPLAANTGELFF. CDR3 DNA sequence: TGTGCCAGCTCACCACTAGCGGCGAACACCGGGGAGCTGTTTTTT.

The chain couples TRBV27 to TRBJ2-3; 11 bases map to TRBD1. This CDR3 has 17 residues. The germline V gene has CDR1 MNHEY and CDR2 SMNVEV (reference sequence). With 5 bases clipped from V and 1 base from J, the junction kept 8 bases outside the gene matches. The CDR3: CASSPRTGGKGTDTQYF. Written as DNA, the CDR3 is TGTGCCAGCAGTCCAAGGACAGGGGGCAAGGGCACAGATACGCAGTATTTT.

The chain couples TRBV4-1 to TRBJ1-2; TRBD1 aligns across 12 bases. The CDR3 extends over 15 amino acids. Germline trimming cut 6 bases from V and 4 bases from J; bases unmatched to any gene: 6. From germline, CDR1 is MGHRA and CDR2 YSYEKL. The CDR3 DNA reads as TGCGCCAGCAGTCCCGGGACAGGGGGCAGCTATGGCTACACCTTC. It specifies CASSPGTGGSYGYTF.